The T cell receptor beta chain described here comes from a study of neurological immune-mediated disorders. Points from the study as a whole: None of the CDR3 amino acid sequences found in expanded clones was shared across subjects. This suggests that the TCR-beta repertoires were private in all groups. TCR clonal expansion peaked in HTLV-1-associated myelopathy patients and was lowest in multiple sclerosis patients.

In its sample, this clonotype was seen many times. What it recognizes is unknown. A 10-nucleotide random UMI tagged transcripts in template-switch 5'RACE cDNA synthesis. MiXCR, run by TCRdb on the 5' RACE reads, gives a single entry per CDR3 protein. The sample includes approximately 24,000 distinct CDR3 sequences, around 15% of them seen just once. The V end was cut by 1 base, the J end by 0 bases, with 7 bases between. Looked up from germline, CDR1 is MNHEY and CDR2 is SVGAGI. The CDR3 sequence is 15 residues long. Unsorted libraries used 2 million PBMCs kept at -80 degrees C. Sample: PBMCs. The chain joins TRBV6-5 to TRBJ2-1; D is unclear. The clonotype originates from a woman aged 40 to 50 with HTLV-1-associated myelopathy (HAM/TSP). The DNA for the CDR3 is TGTGCCAGCAGTTACTTCGCTAGCTCCTACAATGAGCAGTTCTTC. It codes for CASSYFASSYNEQFF.